The 2 T cell receptor beta chains listed next were all sequenced from one sample in a study of CD8 T cells in Susac syndrome. RNA totalling roughly 0.5 to 1 ug underwent reverse transcription with random hexamers. TCRdb reprocessed the immunoSEQ multiplex PCR reads via MiXCR and lists one record per CDR3 protein. In the table there are some 220,000 distinct CDR3 sequences, nearly 97% of which are singletons. Material: CD4+ T cells from PBMCs. Source of these receptors: a human donor with multiple sclerosis.

The chain has TRBV10-3 and TRBJ2-1, with no clear D. The V end was cut by 5 bases, the J end by 7 bases, with 6 bases between. The CDR3 spans 11 residues. The germline V gene has CDR1 ENHRY and CDR2 SYGVKD. CDR3 bases: TGTGCCATCAGTACCAATAATGAGCAGTTCTTC. This translates into CAISTNNEQFF.

The J gene is TRBJ2-5, the V gene TRBV30; TRBD2 matches 10 bases. CDR3 length: 15 residues. V shed 5 bases and J 2 bases; nucleotides not matched to a gene: 8. The germline CDR1 and CDR2 sequences are GTSNPN and SVGIG (reference sequence). The CDR3 here is CAWSRGLAKQETQYF. Written as DNA, the CDR3 is TGTGCCTGGTCTCGGGGACTAGCGAAACAAGAGACCCAGTACTTC. The full variable domain, its missing parts supplied by reference TRBV30 and TRBJ2-5, is SQTIHQWPATLVQPVGSPLSLECTVEGTSNPNLYWYRQAAGRGLQLLFYSVGIGQISSEVPQNLSASRPQDRQFILSSKKLLLSDSGFYLCAWSRGLAKQETQYFGPGTRLLVL.